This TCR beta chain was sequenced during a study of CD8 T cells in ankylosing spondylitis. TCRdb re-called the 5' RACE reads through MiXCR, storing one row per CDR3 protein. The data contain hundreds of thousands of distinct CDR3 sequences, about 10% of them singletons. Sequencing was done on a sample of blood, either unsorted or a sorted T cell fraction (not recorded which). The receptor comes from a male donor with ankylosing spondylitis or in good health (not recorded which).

The CDR3 DNA reads TGTGCCTGGAGTGGCGACAGGGACACTGAAGCTTTCTTT. Amino acid sequence: CAWSGDRDTEAFF. This chain links TRBV30 with TRBJ1-1; 7 bases map to TRBD1. The trim removed 1 base at V and 3 bases at J, leaving 2 bases unmatched. The length of the CDR3 is 13 residues. CDR1 is GTSNPN and CDR2 is SVGIG in the germline V gene (reference sequence).